This T cell receptor beta chain was identified during a study of CD8 T cells in ankylosing spondylitis. The CDR3 sequence is 16 residues long. CDR1 and CDR2 from the germline V gene are SGHTA and FQGNSA. V was cut by 3 bases and J by 0 bases, with 12 bases left in between. Study-level points and caveats: Relatively scarce in peripheral blood, disease-linked clones were CD8+.

TCRdb reprocessed the 5' RACE reads via MiXCR and lists one record per CDR3 protein. There are under 400,000 distinct CDR3 sequences in the sample; 11% occur only once, and around 8.4% lies in the top ten. Many counts were recorded for this clonotype. As yet, its antigen is unknown. The sequenced sample consisted of blood, either unsorted or a sorted T cell fraction (not recorded which). The sequence was obtained from a female donor with ankylosing spondylitis or in good health (not recorded which). The V call is TRBV7-2, the J call TRBJ2-1; D is unclear. Written as DNA, the CDR3 is TGTGCCAGCAGCTTGGGTTACCAAAGCTCCTACAATGAGCAGTTCTTC. It yields the protein CASSLGYQSSYNEQFF.